The clone carrying this T cell receptor (beta chain) was observed a few times. Its antigen is not known. These data originate in a study of T cells in Graves' hyperthyroidism and ophthalmopathy. Findings and caveats of the study: Most clonotypes expanded in the thyroid (above 0.001) were also present in blood.

Amplified TCR beta CDR3 regions came from RNA transcripts. During a first-round RT-PCR of the TCR CDR3, the HTBI primer set was used. TCRdb recomputed calls from the multiplex PCR reads with MiXCR, one row per CDR3 protein. The data show 300,000 to 450,000 distinct CDR3 sequences, 20% to 25% seen once. It was 10 ml of fresh peripheral blood that supplied the PBMCs. The V and J ends lost 3 bases and 4 bases, in that order; junction bases with no gene match: 4. This CDR3 is 16 amino acids long. Germline loops: CDR1 SGHNT, CDR2 YENEEA. Sequencing was done on a sample of blood. This sequence was found in a man aged 50-60 years with Graves' hyperthyroidism. The rearrangement links TRBV11-3 to TRBJ2-3; TRBD2 aligns across 13 bases. The CDR3: CASSFTSGRASDTQYF. CDR3 DNA: TGTGCCAGCAGCTTCACTAGCGGGAGGGCTTCAGATACGCAGTATTTT.